This T cell receptor (beta chain) is drawn from a study of T cell clones after liver transplantation. The repertoire was sequenced with immunoSEQ multiplex PCR; TCRdb's copy has only in-frame clones and lacks some. The sample gives some 11,000 clones, nearly 75% of which show up once; approximately 31% is in the top ten. The length of the CDR3 is 14 residues. The germline V gene encodes CDR1 SNHLY and CDR2 FYNNEI. V was clipped by 6 bases and J by 4 bases, with 16 bases between them. V and J are TRBV2 and TRBJ2-7; D may be TRBD2 (5 bases). This sequence originates from a human patient who received a liver transplant. Some T cells may be transferred from the graft donor. This material consisted of CD8+ T cells from blood, taken at the 22-month timepoint. CDR3 coding DNA: TGTGCCAGCAGCCCAACAGCGGACTCTTACGAGCAGTACTTC. It encodes CASSPTADSYEQYF.